The rows below give T cell receptor beta chains drawn from one sample of a study of OX40 agonist ivuxolimab in advanced cancers. Sequencing was performed with immunoSEQ multiplex PCR; in TCRdb, only in-frame clones are kept and a portion is missing. Of some 70,000 clones in the sample, more than 85% were seen once. Source: CD4+ or CD8+ T cells sorted from blood, taken in a trial of the OX40 agonist ivuxolimab. These receptor sequences come from an adult with an advanced solid tumor such as melanoma, head and neck, liver or kidney cancer. The CDR3 runs from the conserved cysteine through the conserved F or W. The D gene is left open where the match is weak. Size is omitted from some rows. Given values are once, few, many or a class for expanded clones.

.,TRBV2,.,TRBJ2-7,CASTQERLYEQYF,TGTGCCAGCACACAGGAGAGGTTATACGAGCAGTACTTC
.,TRBV10-3,.,TRBJ2-5,CAISGNLQETQYF,TGTGCCATCAGTGGTAACTTACAAGAGACCCAGTACTTC
.,TRBV2,.,TRBJ2-3,CASRRTASTDTQYF,TGTGCCAGCAGGAGGACGGCTAGCACAGATACGCAGTATTTT
.,TRBV15,.,TRBJ1-2,CATSRGGQGDYGYTF,TGTGCCACCAGCAGGGGGGGGCAGGGTGACTATGGCTACACCTTC
.,TRBV23-1,.,TRBJ2-2,CASSQSRGQNTGELFF,TGCGCCAGCAGTCAATCTAGGGGACAGAACACCGGGGAGCTGTTTTTT
.,TRBV6-5,.,TRBJ2-7,CASSLGHNGPYEQYF,TGTGCCAGCAGTCTGGGACACAATGGGCCCTACGAGCAGTACTTC
TRBD1,TRBV9,once,TRBJ2-3,CASSAGDRVSDTQYF,TGTGCCAGCAGCGCCGGGGACAGGGTTTCAGATACGCAGTATTTT
.,TRBV13,few,TRBJ1-1,CASSLRGTAFF,TGTGCCAGCAGCTTAAGGGGAACGGCTTTCTTT
.,TRBV30,.,TRBJ1-5,CAWSNEGNGRGMPQHF,TGTGCCTGGAGTAACGAGGGAAACGGGCGAGGGATGCCCCAGCATTTT
.,TRBV10-3,.,TRBJ2-2,CAIRKQEEGGELFF,TGTGCCATCAGAAAACAGGAGGAAGGCGGGGAGCTGTTTTTT
TRBD1,TRBV11-2,.,TRBJ1-2,CASSLGSTGTDGYTF,TGTGCCAGCAGCTTAGGCTCGACAGGGACCGATGGCTACACCTTC